This T cell receptor (beta chain) was obtained from a study of cytomegalovirus exposure and HLA in healthy donors. Study conclusions and caveats: Cytomegalovirus association was assigned to about 150 TCR beta chains. The authors later linked a missense DCLRE1C variant to TCR beta V- and J-gene trimming.

Notes on this clone: The antigen is unknown.

This cohort consisted of healthy bone marrow donors. Nominal health characterized the donors when sampled, though unrecorded immune exposures were likely. Germline V gives CDR1 SEHNR, CDR2 FQNEAQ (reference sequence). J was trimmed by 2 bases and V by 6 bases; bases with no gene match: 4. The CDR3 covers 14 residues. Researchers ran the PCR with 60 Vbeta and 13 Jbeta primers. The protocol was immunoSEQ multiplex PCR, while the TCRdb copy is restricted to in-frame clones and leaves out a portion. The sample carries 120,000 or so clones, approximately 78% recorded once. The sequence was obtained from a man aged 35 to 55 in good health and CMV-seronegative. The chain employs TRBV7-9 and TRBJ2-3, with 8 bases that match TRBD1. The sample consisted of PBMCs. CDR3 coding DNA: TGTGCCAGCAGTTGGGGACAGGACACAGATACGCAGTATTTT. Translation gives CASSWGQDTDTQYF. Supplemented by reference TRBV7-9 and TRBJ2-3, the full variable domain reads DTGVSQNPRHKITKRGQNVTFRCDPISEHNRLYWYRQTLGQGPEFLTYFQNEAQLEKSRLLSDRFSAERPKGSFSTLEIQRTEQGDSAMYLCASSWGQDTDTQYFGPGTRLTVL.